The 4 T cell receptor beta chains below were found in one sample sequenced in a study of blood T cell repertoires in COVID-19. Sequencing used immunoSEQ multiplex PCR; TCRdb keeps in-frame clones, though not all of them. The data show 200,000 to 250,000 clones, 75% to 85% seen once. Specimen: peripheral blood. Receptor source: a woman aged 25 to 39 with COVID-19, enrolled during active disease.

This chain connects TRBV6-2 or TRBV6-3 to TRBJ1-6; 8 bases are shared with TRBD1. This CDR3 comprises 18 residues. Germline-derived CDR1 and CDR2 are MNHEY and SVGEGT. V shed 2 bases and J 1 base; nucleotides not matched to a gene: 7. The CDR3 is CASSYRGRQGSYNSPLHF. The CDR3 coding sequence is TGTGCCAGCAGTTACCGAGGAAGACAGGGGTCCTATAATTCACCCCTCCACTTT.

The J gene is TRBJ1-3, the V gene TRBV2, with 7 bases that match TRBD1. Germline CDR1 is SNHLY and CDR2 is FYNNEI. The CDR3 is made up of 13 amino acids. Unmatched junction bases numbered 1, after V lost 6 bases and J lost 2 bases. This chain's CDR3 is CASSTGAGNTIYF. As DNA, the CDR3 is TGTGCCAGCAGCACAGGGGCTGGAAACACCATATATTTT.

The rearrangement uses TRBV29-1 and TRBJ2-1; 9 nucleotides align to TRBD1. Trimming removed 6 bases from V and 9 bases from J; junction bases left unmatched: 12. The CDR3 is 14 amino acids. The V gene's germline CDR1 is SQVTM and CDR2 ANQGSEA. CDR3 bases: TGCAGCGTGGTGACAGGGGGTGGGCAAGGTGAGCAGTTCTTC. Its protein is CSVVTGGGQGEQFF.

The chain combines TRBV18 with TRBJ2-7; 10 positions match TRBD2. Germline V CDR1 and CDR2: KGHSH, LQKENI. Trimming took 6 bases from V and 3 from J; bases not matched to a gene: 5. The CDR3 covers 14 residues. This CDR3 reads CASSLAGVLYEQYF. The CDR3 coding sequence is TGTGCCAGCTCCCTAGCGGGAGTACTCTACGAGCAGTACTTC. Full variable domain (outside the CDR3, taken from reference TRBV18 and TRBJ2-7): NAGVMQNPRHLVRRRGQEARLRCSPMKGHSHVYWYRQLPEEGLKFMVYLQKENIIDESGMPKERFSAEFPKEGPSILRIQQVVRGDSAAYFCASSLAGVLYEQYFGPGTRLTVT.